Following are 10 T cell receptor beta chains from one sample sequenced in a study of blood T cell repertoires in COVID-19. Assay: immunoSEQ multiplex PCR; the TCRdb copy retains only in-frame clones and omits some. The sample lists roughly 260,000 clones, about 87% occurring once. Sample: peripheral blood. All receptors derive from a woman between 50 and 59 years old with acute or convalescent COVID-19.

V gene TRBV27 combines with J gene TRBJ1-5; no definite D call. The V end lost 4 bases, the J end lost 0 bases, and 10 bases lay between the germline ends. The CDR3 runs to 15 residues. Germline V gene sequence: CDR1 MNHEY, CDR2 SMNVEV (reference sequence). The CDR3 DNA reads TGTGCCAGCAGTTACGGACTCTATAGCAATCAGCCCCAGCATTTT. It translates to CASSYGLYSNQPQHF.

V usage is TRBV5-4 and J usage is TRBJ2-2; 7 bases are a match to TRBD1. Germline CDR1 SGHNT, CDR2 YYREEE (reference sequence). The trim removed 0 bases at V and 8 bases at J, leaving 7 bases unmatched. CDR3 length equals 15 residues. In nucleotides, the CDR3 is TGTGCCAGCAGCTTGGGGACGACAGGGCTGGGGGAGCTGTTTTTT. It specifies CASSLGTTGLGELFF.

The chain uses TRBV9 and TRBJ2-3, with D perhaps matching TRBD2 (6 bases). V lost 5 bases to trimming and J lost 0 bases, with 13 bases between them. The CDR3 has 15 amino acids. Germline CDR1 reads SGDLS; CDR2 reads YYNGEE. The CDR3 is CASRRDFSSTDTQYF. In nucleotides, the CDR3 is TGTGCCAGCAGACGGGACTTCTCTAGCACAGATACGCAGTATTTT.

J is TRBJ1-3 and V is TRBV2; D unresolved. Between the trimmed V and J ends, which lost 6 bases and 0 bases, there was a span of 6 bases. Germline V gene lookup returns CDR1 SNHLY and CDR2 FYNNEI. The CDR3 sequence is 13 residues long. The CDR3 loop is CASRLSSGNTIYF. The CDR3 DNA follows: TGTGCCAGCAGACTGAGCTCTGGAAACACCATATATTTT.

The chain carries TRBV6-2 or TRBV6-3 and TRBJ1-1, with a weak D call TRBD1 (5 bases). The CDR3 sequence is 20 residues long. Germline-derived CDR1 and CDR2 are MNHEY and SVGEGT. Deletions cut 3 bases from V and 0 bases from J, with 26 bases between. The CDR3 nucleotides are TGTGCCAGCAGTTATCCTACACCTTGGGGCGTGGGCGGCGTGAACACTGAAGCTTTCTTT. It yields the protein CASSYPTPWGVGGVNTEAFF.

The V call is TRBV28, the J call TRBJ2-1; D gene uncertain. The CDR3 contains 15 residues. Trimming removed 6 bases at V and 0 bases at J, with 12 bases between. Per germline, CDR1 MDHEN and CDR2 SYDVKM. This chain's CDR3 is CASSLTRSSYNEQFF. The CDR3 DNA reads TGTGCCAGCAGCCTCACACGCAGCTCCTACAATGAGCAGTTCTTC.

The V gene is TRBV5-1, the J gene TRBJ2-5; D ambiguous. Trimming shortened V by 6 bases and J by 1 base, and 10 bases separated the two germline ends. The CDR3 sequence is 13 residues long. Germline loops: CDR1 SGHRS, CDR2 YFSETQ. The CDR3 region is CASNRDIQETQYF. Here the CDR3 DNA reads TGCGCCAGCAACAGAGATATCCAAGAGACCCAGTACTTC.

This chain joins TRBV5-4 and TRBJ2-4; 7 bases are shared with TRBD1. The CDR3 covers 16 residues. Trimming at V came to 0 bases and at J to 2 bases, leaving 5 bases not matched to a gene. Germline CDR1 is SGHNT and CDR2 is YYREEE (reference sequence). CDR3 DNA sequence: TGTGCCAGCAGCTTGGTAGGGGGCGCAACCAAAAACATTCAGTACTTC. Its protein is CASSLVGGATKNIQYF.

This chain joins TRBV6-5 and TRBJ1-3; 10 positions match TRBD1. Germline loops: CDR1 MNHEY, CDR2 SVGAGI. The junction had 3 bases not matched to a gene; V was cut back by 5 bases and J by 2 bases. CDR3 length: 15 amino acids. CDR3: CASSNGQGAGNTIYF. Here the CDR3 DNA reads TGTGCCAGCAGTAACGGACAGGGGGCTGGAAACACCATATATTTT.

The chain links TRBV28 to TRBJ2-3; D might be TRBD2 (5 bases). The germline CDR1 and CDR2 sequences are MDHEN and SYDVKM. Trimming took off 1 base at V and 0 bases at J, with 11 bases between the two ends. This CDR3 is 16 amino acids long. CDR3 protein: CASSLYGGSSTDTQYF. For the CDR3, the DNA is TGTGCCAGCAGTTTATACGGCGGGTCTAGCACAGATACGCAGTATTTT.